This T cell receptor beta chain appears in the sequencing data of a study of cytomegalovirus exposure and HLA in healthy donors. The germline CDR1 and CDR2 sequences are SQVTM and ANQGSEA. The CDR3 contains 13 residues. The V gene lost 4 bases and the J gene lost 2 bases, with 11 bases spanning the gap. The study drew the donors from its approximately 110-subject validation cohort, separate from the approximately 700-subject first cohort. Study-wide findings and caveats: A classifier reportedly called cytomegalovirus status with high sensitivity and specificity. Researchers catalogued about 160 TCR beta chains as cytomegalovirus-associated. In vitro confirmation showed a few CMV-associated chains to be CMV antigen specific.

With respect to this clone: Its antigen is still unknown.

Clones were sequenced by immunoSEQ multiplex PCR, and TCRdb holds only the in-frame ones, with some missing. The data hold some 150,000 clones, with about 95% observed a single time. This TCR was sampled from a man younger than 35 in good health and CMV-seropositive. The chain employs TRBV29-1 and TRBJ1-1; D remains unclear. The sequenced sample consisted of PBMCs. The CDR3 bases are TGCAGCGTTGGAAACAGCCTAAACACTGAAGCTTTCTTT. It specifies CSVGNSLNTEAFF.